This TCR beta chain is drawn from a study of vaccination and CD4 T cells after COVID-19. Trimming removed 7 bases at V and 6 bases at J, with 19 bases between. The CDR3 totals 15 residues. In germline, CDR1 is MNHNS, CDR2 SASEGT. Findings and caveats of the study: Data came from relatively few convalescent patients and lacked early post-infection timepoints.

This sample's treatment: roughly 10-day PBMC culture with coronavirus spike peptide pools or control peptides (ViraFEST assay). With around ten days of culture completed, CD4+ T cells were isolated by negative selection. With respect to this clonotype: As yet, its antigen is unknown.

Cultured CD4+ T cell DNA was sequenced using the Oncomine TCR Beta short-read assay. Scientists extracted genomic DNA from CD4+ T cells grown in culture. A single record per CDR3 protein comes from TCRdb applying MiXCR to the PCR reads. The sample yields nearly 15,000 distinct CDR3 sequences, roughly 50% seen once. V is TRBV6-1 and J is TRBJ2-1; perhaps TRBD1 as D (5 bases). The source material was CD4+ T cells from blood, cultured in vitro. The clonotype comes from a human donor who had recovered from COVID-19. The CDR3 sequence: CASKSGWVSSNEQFF. CDR3 sequence (DNA): TGTGCCAGCAAGTCAGGGTGGGTTTCAAGCAATGAGCAGTTCTTC.